This T cell receptor (beta chain) was observed in a study of blood T cell repertoires in COVID-19. Germline V gives CDR1 MNHEY, CDR2 SVGAGI. V trimming: 5 bases; J trimming: 3 bases; junction bases outside the gene matches: 5. CDR3 length: 15 residues. Profiled with immunoSEQ multiplex PCR; TCRdb holds only in-frame clones, not every one. The sample has 210,000 or so clones, approximately 80% seen once; the top ten hold about 9.8%. This clonotype originated in a woman in her forties or fifties with acute COVID-19. This chain joins TRBV6-5 and TRBJ2-7; 12 bases align to TRBD1. Sequenced: PBMCs or T cells enriched from blood (not recorded which). The CDR3 nucleotides read TGTGCCAGCAGTCCAGGGACAGGGGGCCTCTACGAGCAGTACTTC. This sequence encodes CASSPGTGGLYEQYF.